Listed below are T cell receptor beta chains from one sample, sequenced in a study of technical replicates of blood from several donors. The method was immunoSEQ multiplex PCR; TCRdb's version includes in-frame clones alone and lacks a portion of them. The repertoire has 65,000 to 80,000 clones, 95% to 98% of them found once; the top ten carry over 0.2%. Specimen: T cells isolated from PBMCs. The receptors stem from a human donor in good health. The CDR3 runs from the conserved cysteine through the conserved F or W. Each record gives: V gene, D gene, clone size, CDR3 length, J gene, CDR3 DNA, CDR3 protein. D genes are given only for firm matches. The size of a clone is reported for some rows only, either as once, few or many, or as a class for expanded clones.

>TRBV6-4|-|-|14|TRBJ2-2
TGTGCCAGCAGTTCTTTGAGGGAGACCGGGGAGCTGTTTTTT
CASSSLRETGELFF
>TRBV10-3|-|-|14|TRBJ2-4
TGTGCCATCAGTGAGGGGGGGTCCAAAAACATTCAGTACTTC
CAISEGGSKNIQYF
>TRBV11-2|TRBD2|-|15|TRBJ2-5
TGTGCCAGCAGCTTCACTAGCGGGCGGGAAGAGACCCAGTACTTC
CASSFTSGREETQYF
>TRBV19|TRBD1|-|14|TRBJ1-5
TGTGCCAGTAGTAACTCCGGGACAGCGCAGCCCCAGCATTTT
CASSNSGTAQPQHF
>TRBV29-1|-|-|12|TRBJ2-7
TGCAGCGTTGAAGACGCGGGGATCGAGCAGTACTTC
CSVEDAGIEQYF
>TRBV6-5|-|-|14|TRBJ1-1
TGTGCCAGCAGTTACTCGAAGTCCGGGAAGTGGGCTTTCTTT
CASSYSKSGKWAFF
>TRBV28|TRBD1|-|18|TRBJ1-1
TGTGCCAGCAGTTTTCCATCGCAGGGGGCGGAGTGGTATTCTGAAGCTTTCTTT
CASSFPSQGAEWYSEAFF
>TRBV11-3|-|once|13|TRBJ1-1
TGTGCCAGCAGCTTGGCCAGGGGCACTGAAGCTTTCTTT
CASSLARGTEAFF
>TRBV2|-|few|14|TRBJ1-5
TGTGCCAGCAGTGATCTATTGGGCAATCAGCCCCAGCATTTT
CASSDLLGNQPQHF
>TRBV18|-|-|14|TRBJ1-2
TGTGCCAGCTCACCGGAGACAGGCCTGGGGGGCTACACCTTC
CASSPETGLGGYTF
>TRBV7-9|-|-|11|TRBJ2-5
TGTGCCAGCAGCTTAAGCGAGACCCAGTACTTC
CASSLSETQYF
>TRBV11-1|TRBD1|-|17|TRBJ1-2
TGTGCCAGCAGTCAACCTCTCTGGACAGGGGGATTCTATGGCTACACCTTC
CASSQPLWTGGFYGYTF
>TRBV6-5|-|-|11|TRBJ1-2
TGTGCCAGCAGTTATCAGGGTGGCTACACCTTC
CASSYQGGYTF
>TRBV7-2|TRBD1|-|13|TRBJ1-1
TGTGCCAGCAGCTGGACAGGGAACACTGAAGCTTTCTTT
CASSWTGNTEAFF
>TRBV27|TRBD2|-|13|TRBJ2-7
TGTGCCAGCAGTTTAAGCGGGAACTACGAGCAGTACTTC
CASSLSGNYEQYF
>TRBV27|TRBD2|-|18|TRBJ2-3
TGTGCCAGCAGTCCCCCGGCTAGCGGGGTTGGAAGCACAGATACGCAGTATTTT
CASSPPASGVGSTDTQYF
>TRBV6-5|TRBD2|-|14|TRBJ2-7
TGTGCCAGCAGAACCGGGACTAGCTTATCCGAGCAGTACTTC
CASRTGTSLSEQYF
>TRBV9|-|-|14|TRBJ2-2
TGTGCCAGCAATCCAGGGATGAGAAACGGGGAGCTGTTTTTT
CASNPGMRNGELFF
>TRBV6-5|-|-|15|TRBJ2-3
TGTGCCAGCAGTTACTCAGCGGAGGGGCCAGATACGCAGTATTTT
CASSYSAEGPDTQYF
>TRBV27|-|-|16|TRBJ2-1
TGTGCCAGCGTATCTGACGCAGGGCTCTTCGGCAATGAGCAGTTCTTC
CASVSDAGLFGNEQFF
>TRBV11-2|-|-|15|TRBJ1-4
TGTGCCAGCAGCATCCCGGGGGGGCCAAATGAAAAACTGTTTTTT
CASSIPGGPNEKLFF
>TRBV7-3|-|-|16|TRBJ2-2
TGTGCCAGCAGCTTAAACGGGATAAGGAACACCGGGGAGCTGTTTTTT
CASSLNGIRNTGELFF
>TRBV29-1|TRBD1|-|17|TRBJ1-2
TGCAGCGTTTTCGTCCAGACAGGGGACAACCTAAGCTATGGCTACACCTTC
CSVFVQTGDNLSYGYTF
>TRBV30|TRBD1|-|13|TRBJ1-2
TGTGCCTGGGGACAGGGGACATGGAATGGCTACACCTTC
CAWGQGTWNGYTF
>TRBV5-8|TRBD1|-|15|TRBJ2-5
TGTGCCAGCAGCATCGGGACAGGCCATCAAGAGACCCAGTACTTC
CASSIGTGHQETQYF